The next 13 T cell receptor beta chains were all read from a single sample in a study of CD8+ T cells in alopecia areata. Extraction and reverse transcription of RNA yielded cDNA as the sequencing template. Assay used: immunoSEQ multiplex PCR; TCRdb lists only in-frame clones, some missing. The sample has some 190,000 clones, approximately 50% seen once. Documented treatment: oral pan-JAK inhibitor, 5-10 mg twice daily. The material was CD8+ T cells sorted from blood, obtained between weeks 51 and 54, from a patient treated with tofacitinib. These receptors all come from a human donor with alopecia areata.

This clone showed up just a few times. V and J are TRBV19 and TRBJ1-1; 9 nucleotides line up with TRBD1. This CDR3 region has 15 residues. Germline V gives CDR1 LNHDA, CDR2 SQIVND (reference sequence). Losses at the gene ends were 4 bases for V and 4 bases for J; bases not matched to a gene: 7. The CDR3: CASSTEKDRGTEAFF. The CDR3 coding sequence is TGTGCCAGTAGTACGGAAAAGGACAGGGGCACTGAAGCTTTCTTT. Full variable domain (remainder filled in from reference TRBV19 and TRBJ1-1): DGGITQSPKYLFRKEGQNVTLSCEQNLNHDAMYWYRQDPGQGLRLIYYSQIVNDFQKGDIAEGYSVSREKKESFPLTVTSAQKNPTAFYLCASSTEKDRGTEAFFGQGTRLTVV.

The V call is TRBV9, the J call TRBJ1-5, with D maybe TRBD1 (6 bases). V lost 3 bases, J lost 2 bases, and 9 bases lay in between. The CDR3 extends over 14 amino acids. The germline V gene encodes CDR1 SGDLS and CDR2 YYNGEE. CDR3: CASSATGRNQPQHF. CDR3 coding DNA: TGTGCCAGCAGCGCGACAGGACGCAATCAGCCCCAGCATTTT.

Concerning this clone itself: One end of the junction does not line up with germline, which may come from a read error. This chain connects TRBV5-4 to TRBJ1-4; TRBD1 matches at 7 bases. CDR3 size: 16 residues. Germline-derived CDR1 and CDR2 are SGHNT and YYREEE (reference sequence). The CDR3 bases are TGCGCCAGCAGCCAAGAAGTTCCAGGGGGTAATGAAAAACTGTTTTTT. This sequence encodes CASSQEVPGGNEKLFF.

Here the CDR3 reads CASKPSWELGTEAFF. CDR3 nucleotide sequence: TGTGCCAGCAAACCATCATGGGAATTGGGCACTGAAGCTTTCTTT. The chain has TRBV27 and TRBJ1-1; D remains ambiguous. In germline, CDR1 is MNHEY, CDR2 SMNVEV (reference sequence). Deletions cut 7 bases from V and 4 bases from J, with 19 bases between. The CDR3 is made up of 15 amino acids.

The chain couples TRBV27 to TRBJ2-5; 7 nucleotides match TRBD1. The germline gives CDR1 MNHEY, CDR2 SMNVEV (reference sequence). J lost 1 base, V lost 7 bases, and 6 bases had no gene match. The CDR3 length is 14 residues. CDR3 residues: CASKPDRVQETQYF. CDR3 DNA sequence: TGTGCCAGCAAGCCCGACAGGGTCCAAGAGACCCAGTACTTC.

V and J are TRBV5-6 and TRBJ2-7; D uncertain. V was cut by 5 bases and J by 6 bases, with 9 bases left in between. The CDR3 is 11 residues long. The germline V gene has CDR1 SGHDT and CDR2 YYEEEE. The CDR3 DNA reads TGTGCCAGCAGTCGGCAGTCCGAGCAGTACTTC. Its protein is CASSRQSEQYF.

The chain carries TRBV5-6 and TRBJ2-7; D gene ambiguous. Germline V gives CDR1 SGHDT, CDR2 YYEEEE. Trimming cost V 5 bases and J 2 bases, with 11 bases left between them. The CDR3 contains 13 residues. CDR3 DNA sequence: TGTGCCAGCAGTAAGACCGTTACCTACGAGCAGTACTTC. This gives the protein CASSKTVTYEQYF.

The chain recombines TRBV10-3 with TRBJ2-3; D remains ambiguous. The germline V gene has CDR1 ENHRY and CDR2 SYGVKD. This CDR3 has 12 residues. Trimming removed 5 bases from V and 5 bases from J, with 8 bases in between. In DNA form, the CDR3 reads TGTGCCATCAGTCCGGTAGAAGATACGCAGTATTTT. It specifies CAISPVEDTQYF.

This clone was seen a handful of times. The V and J genes are TRBV19 and TRBJ2-7; possible D gene TRBD2, 6 bases. The CDR3 is 15 residues long. The V end was cut by 3 bases, the J end by 4 bases, with 16 bases between. Germline values: CDR1 LNHDA, CDR2 SQIVND (reference sequence). DNA for the CDR3: TGTGCCAGTAGTATCCGCGGGGAGAGACTATACGAGCAGTACTTC. The encoded protein is CASSIRGERLYEQYF.

This clone was seen a handful of times. This chain links TRBV5-1 with TRBJ2-1, with D uncertain. The CDR3 runs to 14 residues. In germline, CDR1 is SGHRS, CDR2 YFSETQ. The V end lost 4 bases, the J end lost 5 bases, and 13 bases lay between the germline ends. CDR3 bases: TGCGCCAGCAGCACTCGCGCGCGGAACAATGAGCAGTTCTTC. Amino acids: CASSTRARNNEQFF.

The chain is built from TRBV7-9 and TRBJ2-7, with D hard to call. V shed 0 bases and J shed 1 base, with 10 bases lying between them. The CDR3 spans 15 residues. Per the germline V gene, CDR1 is SEHNR and CDR2 is FQNEAQ (reference sequence). The CDR3, as DNA: TGTGCCAGCAGCTTAGCCCTTCCCAGGTCCTACGAGCAGTACTTC. Its translation is CASSLALPRSYEQYF.

This chain connects TRBV4-2 to TRBJ1-1; D unclear. Germline CDR1 is LGHNA and CDR2 is YNFKEQ. This CDR3 region has 13 residues. The germline V and J ends were trimmed by 0 bases and 7 bases, with 9 bases remaining between them. CDR3 bases: TGTGCCAGCAGCCAAGATTTAGGCAGTGAAGCTTTCTTT. Residues: CASSQDLGSEAFF.

This clone was picked up a small number of times. The V gene is TRBV27, the J gene TRBJ1-6, with D uncertain. CDR3 length: 13 residues. The V end was cut by 7 bases, the J end by 7 bases, with 11 bases between. In germline, CDR1 is MNHEY, CDR2 SMNVEV (reference sequence). The CDR3 is CASTPRENSPLHF. CDR3 nucleotide sequence: TGTGCCAGCACCCCCCGGGAGAATTCACCCCTCCACTTT.